Reported below is one TCR beta chain. Its binding antigen is unknown. No much larger clonotype is one base removed from it; base qualities were not supplied. Based on the germline V gene, the CDR1 and CDR2 sequences are SGHRS and YFSETQ. Measured from the cysteine to the phenylalanine, the CDR3 is 16 residues long. Only the CDR3 part of the read is kept: 48 bases, read in frame from the first base. The germline V and J ends show losses of 7 bases and 0 bases respectively, and no gene match explains 12 bases of the junction. The immunoSEQ Assay, a bias-controlled multiplex PCR, was used to amplify TCRbeta CDR3 regions from genomic DNA. The study's own analysis went as follows. Within the assay, amplification of reference gene primers was used to estimate how many nucleated cells each sample contained. To quantify the absolute abundance of each unique TCRbeta CDR3 rearrangement, sequence reads were collapsed and filtered. For each sample, productive Simpson clonality was calculated as the square root of Simpson's diversity index over productive rearrangements. This is the immuneACCESS table as TCRdb keeps it, with only in-frame sequences that have V and J called. A part of the clones is gone; compared with another copy, unresolved V genes explain less than half, and the rest is unexplained. The V and J calls and the clone size are those of that table, but D and trimming were determined from the DNA. Counted in this sample were 200,000 to 300,000 clones; about 84% of them appeared once. The top ten hold 2% to 2.5% of the sample.

This record comes from a study of blood T cell repertoires in COVID-19 (dated by TCRdb to the early 2020s). Regarding the complete study: The collaborator samples originated in the United States, Italy and Spain and spanned the acute and convalescent phases of COVID-19. The material from the prospective study consisted of cDNA or gDNA derived from T cells, B-cell-depleted T cells, or PBMCs. Subjects who had been exposed to COVID-19, were actively infected with it, or had recovered from it provided the deeply sampled blood TCRbeta repertoires that made up the dataset. The repertoires were released in a freely available public database intended as a resource for research on the immune response to SARS-CoV-2. The samples were drawn from the first 160 participants of the ongoing ImmuneRACE study and from over a thousand subjects provided by 6 global collaborators. Nearly every sample came with metadata listing a de-identified subject ID, COVID-19 status, age in years and sex. HLA class I and class II types, where available, came from metadata supplied by the sample provider rather than from assay-based typing. Here is what the overall study found, with its caveats: How much clinical and demographic metadata was included differed by source and by participant, and the metadata was provided uncurated.

In the prospective study, participants were 18 to 89 years old, resided in approximately 25 geographic areas of the United States, and were enrolled through a virtual design. Cohort assignment in the prospective study relied on participant-reported clinical history from a screening survey and a study questionnaire. ImmuneRACE Cohort 3 recovered participants were defined by two consecutive negative NP/OP PCR tests, healthcare professional clearance, or symptom resolution. Mobile phlebotomists in the prospective study collected whole blood, serum and a nasopharyngeal or oropharyngeal swab from every participant. Additional blood draws and questionnaires over an approximately 2-month period could optionally be provided by prospective study participants. Prospective study blood samples were shipped either frozen or at room temperature before DNA extraction.

Sequencing was carried out using PBMCs or T cells enriched from blood (not recorded which). This clonotype was sampled from a woman aged 45-59 years who had recovered from COVID-19. Recombination connected TRBV5-1 to TRBJ1-2, with 7 middle bases fitting TRBD1. The encoded CDR3 is CASRIHYRGANYGYTF. The bases are TGCGCCAGCCGGATTCATTACAGGGGAGCTAACTATGGCTACACCTTC.